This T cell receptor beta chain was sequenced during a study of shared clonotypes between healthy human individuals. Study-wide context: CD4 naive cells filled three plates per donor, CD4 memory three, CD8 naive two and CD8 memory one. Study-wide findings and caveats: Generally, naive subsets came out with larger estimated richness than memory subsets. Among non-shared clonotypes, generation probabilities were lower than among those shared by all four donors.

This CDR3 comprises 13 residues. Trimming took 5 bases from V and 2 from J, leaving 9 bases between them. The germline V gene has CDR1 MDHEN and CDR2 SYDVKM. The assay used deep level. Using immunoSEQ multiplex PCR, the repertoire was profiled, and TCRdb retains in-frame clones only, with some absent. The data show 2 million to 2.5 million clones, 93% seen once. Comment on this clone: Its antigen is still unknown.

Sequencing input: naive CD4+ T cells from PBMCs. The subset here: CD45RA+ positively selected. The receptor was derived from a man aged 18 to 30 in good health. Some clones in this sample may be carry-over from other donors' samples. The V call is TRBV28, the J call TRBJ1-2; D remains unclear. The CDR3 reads CASSEGRNYGYTF. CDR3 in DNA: TGTGCCAGCAGTGAAGGACGGAACTATGGCTACACCTTC.